The entry below gives a single T cell receptor beta chain sequence along with its context. Its antigen is not identified. These data are taken from a study of T cells after yellow fever vaccination. Study overall: The fractions with low cell numbers were processed using SMART-Seq v4 Ultra Low Input.

In TCRdb, the 5' RACE reads were re-called with MiXCR into one record per CDR3 protein. The sample comprises about 510,000 distinct CDR3 sequences, about a fifth of which are singletons, and about 17% rests with the top ten. Study outcomes and limitations: A small share of clonotypes appeared in both CD4 and CD8 compartments. Sorted repertoires could include abundant contaminating clonotypes from bulk cells. Reappearance after the booster was seen for most primary-vaccination clones, at roughly 96% CD4 and around 90% CD8.

The germline gives CDR1 SGHTA, CDR2 FQGNSA. V lost 5 bases, J lost 9 bases, and 12 bases stayed unmatched. The CDR3 covers 15 residues. The source was PBMCs, collected 21 days after the first yellow fever vaccination. The receptor was isolated from a man aged 18 to 35 who received the YFV17D yellow fever vaccine. The chain employs TRBV7-2 and TRBJ2-1; 8 bases are shared with TRBD2. Here the CDR3 reads CASSRSGGLLVEQFF. Here the CDR3 DNA reads TGTGCCAGCAGCCGGAGCGGGGGCCTCTTAGTTGAGCAGTTCTTC.